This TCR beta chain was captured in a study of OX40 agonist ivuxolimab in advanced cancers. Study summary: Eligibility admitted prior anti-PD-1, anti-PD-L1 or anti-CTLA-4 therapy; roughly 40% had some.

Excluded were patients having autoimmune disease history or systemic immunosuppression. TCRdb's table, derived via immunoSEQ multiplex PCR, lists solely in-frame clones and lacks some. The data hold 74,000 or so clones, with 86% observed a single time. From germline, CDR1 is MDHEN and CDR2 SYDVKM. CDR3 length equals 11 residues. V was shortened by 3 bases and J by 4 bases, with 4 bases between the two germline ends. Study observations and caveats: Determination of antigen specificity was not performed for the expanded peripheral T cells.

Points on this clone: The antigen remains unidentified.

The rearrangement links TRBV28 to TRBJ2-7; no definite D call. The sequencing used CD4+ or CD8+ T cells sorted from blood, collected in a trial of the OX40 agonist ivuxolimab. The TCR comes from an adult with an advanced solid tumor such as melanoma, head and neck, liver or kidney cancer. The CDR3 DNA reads TGTGCCAGCAGTTTTTCTTACGAGCAGTACTTC. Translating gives CASSFSYEQYF. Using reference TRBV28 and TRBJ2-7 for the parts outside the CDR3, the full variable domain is DVKVTQSSRYLVKRTGEKVFLECVQDMDHENMFWYRQDPGLGLRLIYFSYDVKMKEKGDIPEGYSVSREKKERFSLILESASTNQTSMYLCASSFSYEQYFGPGTRLTVT.